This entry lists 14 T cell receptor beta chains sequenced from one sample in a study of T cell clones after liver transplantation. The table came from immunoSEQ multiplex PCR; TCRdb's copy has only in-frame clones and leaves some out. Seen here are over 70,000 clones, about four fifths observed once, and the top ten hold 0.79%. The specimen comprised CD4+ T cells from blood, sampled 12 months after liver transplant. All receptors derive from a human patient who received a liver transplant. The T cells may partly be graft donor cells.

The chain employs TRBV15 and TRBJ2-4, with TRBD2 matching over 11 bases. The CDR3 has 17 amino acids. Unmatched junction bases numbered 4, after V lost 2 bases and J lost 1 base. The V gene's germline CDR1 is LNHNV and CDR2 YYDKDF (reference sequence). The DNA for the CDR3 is TGTGCCACCAGCAGACCCTGGACTAGCGGGGCCAAAAACATTCAGTACTTC. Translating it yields CATSRPWTSGAKNIQYF.

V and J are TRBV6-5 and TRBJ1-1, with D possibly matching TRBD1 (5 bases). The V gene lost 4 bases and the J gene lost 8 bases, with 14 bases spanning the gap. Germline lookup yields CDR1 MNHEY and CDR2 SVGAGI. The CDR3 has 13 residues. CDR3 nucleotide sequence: TGTGCCAGCAGTTCCCTTACAGGAACGGAAGCTTTCTTT. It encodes CASSSLTGTEAFF.

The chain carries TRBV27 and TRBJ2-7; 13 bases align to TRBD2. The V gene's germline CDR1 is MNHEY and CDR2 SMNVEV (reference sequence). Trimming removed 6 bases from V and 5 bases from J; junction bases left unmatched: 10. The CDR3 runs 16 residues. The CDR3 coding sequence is TGTGCCAGCAGCCGACTAGCGGGAGGCCCTTTAAACGAGCAGTACTTC. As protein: CASSRLAGGPLNEQYF.

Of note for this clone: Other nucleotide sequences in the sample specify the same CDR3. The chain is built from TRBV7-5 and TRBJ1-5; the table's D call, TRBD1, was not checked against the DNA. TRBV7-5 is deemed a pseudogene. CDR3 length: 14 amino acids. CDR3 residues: CARSPDRGHQPQHF. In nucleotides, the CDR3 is TGTGCCAGAAGCCCGGACAGGGGGCATCAGCCCCAGCATTTT.

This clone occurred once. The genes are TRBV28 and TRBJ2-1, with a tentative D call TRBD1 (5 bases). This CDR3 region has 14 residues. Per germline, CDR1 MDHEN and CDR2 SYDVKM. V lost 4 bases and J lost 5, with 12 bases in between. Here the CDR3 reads CASSSTPQDNEQFF. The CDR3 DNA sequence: TGTGCCAGCAGTTCCACCCCACAGGACAATGAGCAGTTCTTC. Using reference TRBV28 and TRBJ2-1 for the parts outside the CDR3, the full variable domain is DVKVTQSSRYLVKRTGEKVFLECVQDMDHENMFWYRQDPGLGLRLIYFSYDVKMKEKGDIPEGYSVSREKKERFSLILESASTNQTSMYLCASSSTPQDNEQFFGPGTRLTVL.

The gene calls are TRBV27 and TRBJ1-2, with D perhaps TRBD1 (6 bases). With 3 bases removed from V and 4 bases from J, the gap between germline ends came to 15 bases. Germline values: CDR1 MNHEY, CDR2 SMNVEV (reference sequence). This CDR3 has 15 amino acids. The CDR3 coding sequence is TGTGCCAGCAGTTTTTCTTTGGGGGGCGCCTATGGCTACACCTTC. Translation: CASSFSLGGAYGYTF.

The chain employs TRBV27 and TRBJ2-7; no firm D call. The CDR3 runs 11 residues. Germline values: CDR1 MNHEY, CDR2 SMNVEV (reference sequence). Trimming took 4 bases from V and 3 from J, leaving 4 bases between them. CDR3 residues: CASSSIYEQYF. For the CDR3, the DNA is TGTGCCAGCAGTTCTATCTACGAGCAGTACTTC.

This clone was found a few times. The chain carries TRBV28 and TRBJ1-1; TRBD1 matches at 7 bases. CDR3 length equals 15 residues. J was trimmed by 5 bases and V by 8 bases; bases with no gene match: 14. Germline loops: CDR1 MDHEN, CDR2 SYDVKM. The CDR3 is CASRDMTGKRTEAFF. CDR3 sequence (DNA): TGTGCCAGCCGAGACATGACAGGGAAAAGGACTGAAGCTTTCTTT.

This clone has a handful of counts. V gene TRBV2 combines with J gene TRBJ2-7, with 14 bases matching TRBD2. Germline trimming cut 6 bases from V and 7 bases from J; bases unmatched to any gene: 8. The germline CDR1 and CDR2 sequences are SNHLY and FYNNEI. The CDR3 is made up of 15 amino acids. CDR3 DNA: TGTGCCAGCAGAGAAACCGGACTAGCGGGAGGAGAGCAGTACTTC. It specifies CASRETGLAGGEQYF.

CDR3 in DNA: TGTGCCACCAGCAGAGATAGAGACGGAGGCTACACCTTC. This encodes CATSRDRDGGYTF. This chain links TRBV15 with TRBJ1-2, with D hard to call. Germline-derived CDR1 and CDR2 are LNHNV and YYDKDF (reference sequence). V was cut by 0 bases and J by 8 bases, with 10 bases left in between. The CDR3 loop spans 13 amino acids.

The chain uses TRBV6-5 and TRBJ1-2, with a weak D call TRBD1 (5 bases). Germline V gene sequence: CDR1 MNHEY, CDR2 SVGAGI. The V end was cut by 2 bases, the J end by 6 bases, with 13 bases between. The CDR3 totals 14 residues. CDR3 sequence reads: CASSYEAGWDGYTF. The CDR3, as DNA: TGTGCCAGCAGTTACGAGGCAGGGTGGGATGGCTACACCTTC.

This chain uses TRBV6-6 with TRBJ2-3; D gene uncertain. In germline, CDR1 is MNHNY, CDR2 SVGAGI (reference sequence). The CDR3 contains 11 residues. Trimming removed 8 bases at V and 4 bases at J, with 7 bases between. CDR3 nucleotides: TGTGCCAGCTTACTCGCAGATACGCAGTATTTT. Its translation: CASLLADTQYF.

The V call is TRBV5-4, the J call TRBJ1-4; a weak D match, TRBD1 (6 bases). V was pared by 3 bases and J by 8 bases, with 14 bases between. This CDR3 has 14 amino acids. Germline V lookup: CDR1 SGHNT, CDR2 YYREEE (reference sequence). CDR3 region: CASSSDGGWEKLFF. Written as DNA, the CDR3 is TGTGCCAGCAGCTCCGACGGGGGCTGGGAAAAACTGTTTTTT.

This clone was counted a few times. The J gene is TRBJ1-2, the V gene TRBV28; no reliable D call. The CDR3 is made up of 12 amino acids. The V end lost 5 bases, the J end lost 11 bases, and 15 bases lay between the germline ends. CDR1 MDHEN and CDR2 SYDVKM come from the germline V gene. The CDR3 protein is CASSTSGRSYTF. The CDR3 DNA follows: TGTGCCAGCAGTACTAGCGGGAGATCGTACACCTTC.